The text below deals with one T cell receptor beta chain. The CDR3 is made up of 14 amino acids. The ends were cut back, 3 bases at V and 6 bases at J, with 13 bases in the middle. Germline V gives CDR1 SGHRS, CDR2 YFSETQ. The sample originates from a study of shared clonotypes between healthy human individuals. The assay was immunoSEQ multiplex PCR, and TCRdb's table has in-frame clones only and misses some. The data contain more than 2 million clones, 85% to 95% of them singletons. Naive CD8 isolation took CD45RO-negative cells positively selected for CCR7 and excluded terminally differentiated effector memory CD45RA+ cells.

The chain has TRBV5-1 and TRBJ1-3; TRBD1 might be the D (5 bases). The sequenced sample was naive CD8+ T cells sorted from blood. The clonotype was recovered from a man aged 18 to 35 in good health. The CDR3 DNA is TGCGCCAGCAGCTCGACCGGGGCCGAAAACACCATATATTTT. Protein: CASSSTGAENTIYF.